Below, one T cell receptor beta chain is given with its context. Libraries were prepared by immunoSEQ multiplex PCR; TCRdb keeps only in-frame clonotypes and omits some of them. The profile shows 650,000 to 750,000 clones, about two thirds of them singletons. Trimming took off 2 bases at V and 5 bases at J, with 18 bases between the two ends. Germline V lookup: CDR1 SNHLY, CDR2 FYNNEI. The CDR3 runs to 17 residues. This sample was taken from a study of shared clonotypes between healthy human individuals. Sequenced: memory CD4+ T cells sorted from blood. Sample subset: CD45RA-negative fraction. This receptor was identified in a woman in her 30s in good health. The rearrangement links TRBV2 to TRBJ2-2; D perhaps matches TRBD2 (6 bases). The CDR3 sequence is CASSEPPLEGWTGELFF. The CDR3 coding sequence is TGTGCCAGCAGTGAACCCCCCCTGGAGGGGTGGACCGGGGAGCTGTTTTTT. Supplemented by reference TRBV2 and TRBJ2-2, the full variable domain reads EPEVTQTPSHQVTQMGQEVILRCVPISNHLYFYWYRQILGQKVEFLVSFYNNEISEKSEIFDDQFSVERPDGSNFTLKIRSTKLEDSAMYFCASSEPPLEGWTGELFFGEGSRLTVL.